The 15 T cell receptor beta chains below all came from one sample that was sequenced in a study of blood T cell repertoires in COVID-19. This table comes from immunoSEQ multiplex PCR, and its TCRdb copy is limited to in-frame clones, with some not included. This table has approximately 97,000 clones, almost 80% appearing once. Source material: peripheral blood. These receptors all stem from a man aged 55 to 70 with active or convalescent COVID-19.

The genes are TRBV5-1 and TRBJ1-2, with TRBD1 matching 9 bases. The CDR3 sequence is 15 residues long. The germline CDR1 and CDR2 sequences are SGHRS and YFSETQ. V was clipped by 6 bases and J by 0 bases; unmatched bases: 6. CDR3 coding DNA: TGCGCCAGCAACCCCGGGACAGGGACTAACTATGGCTACACCTTC. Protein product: CASNPGTGTNYGYTF.

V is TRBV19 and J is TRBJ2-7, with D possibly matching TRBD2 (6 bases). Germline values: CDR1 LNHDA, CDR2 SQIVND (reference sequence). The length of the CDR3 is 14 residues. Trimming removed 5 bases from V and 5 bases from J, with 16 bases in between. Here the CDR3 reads CASSPTGGVNEQYV. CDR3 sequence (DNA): TGTGCCAGTAGTCCAACCGGCGGGGTCAACGAGCAGTACGTC.

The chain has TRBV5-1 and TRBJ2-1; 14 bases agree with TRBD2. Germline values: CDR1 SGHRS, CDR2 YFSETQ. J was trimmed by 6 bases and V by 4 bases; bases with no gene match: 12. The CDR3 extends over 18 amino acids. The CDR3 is CASSRLRLAGGPRNEQFF. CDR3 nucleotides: TGCGCCAGCAGCCGCCTCAGACTAGCGGGAGGGCCGCGCAATGAGCAGTTCTTC.

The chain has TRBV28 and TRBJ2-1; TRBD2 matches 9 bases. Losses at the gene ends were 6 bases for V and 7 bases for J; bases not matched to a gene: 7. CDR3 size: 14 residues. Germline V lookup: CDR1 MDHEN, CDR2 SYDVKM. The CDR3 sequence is CASSYSGSDNEQFF. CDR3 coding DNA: TGTGCCAGCAGCTATAGCGGGAGTGATAATGAGCAGTTCTTC.

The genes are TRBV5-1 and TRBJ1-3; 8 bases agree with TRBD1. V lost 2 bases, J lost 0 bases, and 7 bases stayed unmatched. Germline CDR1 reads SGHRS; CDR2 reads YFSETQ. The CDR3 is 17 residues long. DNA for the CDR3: TGCGCCAGCAGCTTAGAACCCCAGGGGGCCTCTGGAAACACCATATATTTT. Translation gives CASSLEPQGASGNTIYF.

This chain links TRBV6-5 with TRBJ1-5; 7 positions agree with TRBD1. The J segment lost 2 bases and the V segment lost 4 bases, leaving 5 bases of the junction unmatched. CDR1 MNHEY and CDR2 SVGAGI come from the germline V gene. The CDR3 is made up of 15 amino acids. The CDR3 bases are TGTGCCAGCAGTTTGCGACAGGGTGGCAATCAGCCCCAGCATTTT. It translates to CASSLRQGGNQPQHF.

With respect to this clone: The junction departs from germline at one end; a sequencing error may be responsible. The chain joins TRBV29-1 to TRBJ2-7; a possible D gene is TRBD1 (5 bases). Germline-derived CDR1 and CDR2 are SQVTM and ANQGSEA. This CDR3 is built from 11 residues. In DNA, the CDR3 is TGCAGCGTGGACCAGGGCCGTCTCCTCTTCTTC. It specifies CSVDQGRLLFF.

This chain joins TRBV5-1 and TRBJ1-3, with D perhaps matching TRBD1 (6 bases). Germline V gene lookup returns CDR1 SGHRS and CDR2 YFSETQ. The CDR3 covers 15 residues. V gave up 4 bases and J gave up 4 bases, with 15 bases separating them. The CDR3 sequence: CASSPTGQGGNTIYF. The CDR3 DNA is TGCGCCAGCAGCCCTACAGGGCAAGGGGGAAACACCATATATTTT.

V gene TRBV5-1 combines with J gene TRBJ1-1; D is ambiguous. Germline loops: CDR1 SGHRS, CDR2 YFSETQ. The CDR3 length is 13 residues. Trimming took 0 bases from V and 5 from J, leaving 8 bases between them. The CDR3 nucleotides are TGCGCCAGCAGCTTGGAACTGAGGACTGAAGCTTTCTTT. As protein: CASSLELRTEAFF.

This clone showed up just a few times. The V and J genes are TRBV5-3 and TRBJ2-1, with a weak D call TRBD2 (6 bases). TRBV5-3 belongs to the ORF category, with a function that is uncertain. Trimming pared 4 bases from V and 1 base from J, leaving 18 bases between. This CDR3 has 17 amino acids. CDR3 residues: CARSLCGGGKSYNEQFF. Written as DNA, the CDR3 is TGTGCCAGAAGCCTTTGTGGTGGCGGGAAATCCTACAATGAGCAGTTCTTC.

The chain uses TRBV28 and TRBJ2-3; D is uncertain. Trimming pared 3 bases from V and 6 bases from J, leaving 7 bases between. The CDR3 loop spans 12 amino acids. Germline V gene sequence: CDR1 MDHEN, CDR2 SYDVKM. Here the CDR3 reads CASSFYLDTQYF. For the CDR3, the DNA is TGTGCCAGCAGTTTCTACTTGGATACGCAGTATTTT.

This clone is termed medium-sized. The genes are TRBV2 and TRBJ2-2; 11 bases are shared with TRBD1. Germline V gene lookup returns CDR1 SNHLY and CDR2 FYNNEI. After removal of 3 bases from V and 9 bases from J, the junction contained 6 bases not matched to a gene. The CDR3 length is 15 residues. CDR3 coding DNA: TGTGCCAGCAGTGATTTGGACAGGGGGCGGAGGGAGCTGTTTTTT. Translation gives CASSDLDRGRRELFF.

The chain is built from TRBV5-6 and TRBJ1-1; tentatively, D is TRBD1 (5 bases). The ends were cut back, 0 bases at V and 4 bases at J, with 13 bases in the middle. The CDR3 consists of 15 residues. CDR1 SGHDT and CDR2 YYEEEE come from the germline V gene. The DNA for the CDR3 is TGTGCCAGCAGCTTGGACCCACAGGCGAGCACTGAAGCTTTCTTT. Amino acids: CASSLDPQASTEAFF. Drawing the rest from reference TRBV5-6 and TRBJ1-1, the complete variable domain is DAGVTQSPTHLIKTRGQQVTLRCSPKSGHDTVSWYQQALGQGPQFIFQYYEEEERQRGNFPDRFSGHQFPNYSSELNVNALLLGDSALYLCASSLDPQASTEAFFGQGTRLTVV.

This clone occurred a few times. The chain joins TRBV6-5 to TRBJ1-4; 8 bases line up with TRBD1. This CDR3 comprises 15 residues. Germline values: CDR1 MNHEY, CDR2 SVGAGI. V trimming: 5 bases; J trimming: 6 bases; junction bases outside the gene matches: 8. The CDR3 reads CASSRDRRGYEKLFF. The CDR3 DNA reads TGTGCCAGCAGTCGGGACAGGAGAGGGTATGAAAAACTGTTTTTT.

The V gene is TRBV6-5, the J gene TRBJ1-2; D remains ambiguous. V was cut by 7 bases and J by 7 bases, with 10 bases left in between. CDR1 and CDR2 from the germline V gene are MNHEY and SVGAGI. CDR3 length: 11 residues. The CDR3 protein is CASTRGSGYTF. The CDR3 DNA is TGTGCCAGCACGCGGGGTTCTGGCTACACCTTC.